These 16 T cell receptor beta chains were sequenced from one sample in a study of cytomegalovirus exposure and HLA in healthy donors. PCR primers comprised 60 Vbeta and 13 Jbeta primers. Measured with immunoSEQ multiplex PCR; TCRdb has only the in-frame clones, and not every one. The sample shows approximately 99,000 clones, 73% of them seen only once. The sequenced material came from PBMCs. Source of these receptors: a man between 35 and 55 years old in good health and CMV-seronegative.

This clone was recorded only once. The J gene is TRBJ1-1, the V gene TRBV6-6; the D gene is possibly TRBD1 (6 bases). This CDR3 is 15 amino acids long. V was shortened by 2 bases and J by 6 bases, with 16 bases between the two germline ends. The V gene's germline CDR1 is MNHNY and CDR2 SVGAGI (reference sequence). The CDR3 bases are TGTGCCAGCAGTTACCTTACAGGGAGGGGGTCTGAAGCTTTCTTT. It codes for CASSYLTGRGSEAFF.

This rearrangement joins TRBV25-1 to TRBJ2-7, with 9 bases identical to TRBD1. Looked up from germline, CDR1 is MGHDK and CDR2 is SYGVNS. This CDR3 has 13 amino acids. The J segment lost 2 bases and the V segment lost 6 bases, leaving 2 bases of the junction unmatched. The CDR3 nucleotides read TGTGCCAGCAGGGGACAGGGTACCTACGAGCAGTACTTC. Amino acids: CASRGQGTYEQYF.

The chain is built from TRBV7-2 and TRBJ2-2; tentative D call: TRBD1 (6 bases). Between the trimmed V and J ends, which lost 3 bases and 3 bases, there was a span of 8 bases. Germline V gene sequence: CDR1 SGHTA, CDR2 FQGNSA. The CDR3 is 14 residues long. As DNA, the CDR3 is TGTGCCAGCAGCTTCAGGGGTGACACCGGGGAGCTGTTTTTT. It encodes CASSFRGDTGELFF.

This chain connects TRBV7-9 to TRBJ2-2; 9 nucleotides agree with TRBD1. After removal of 5 bases from V and 4 bases from J, the junction contained 5 bases not matched to a gene. CDR1 and CDR2 from the germline V gene are SEHNR and FQNEAQ (reference sequence). The CDR3 sequence is 15 residues long. The CDR3 sequence: CASSPDRGVTGELFF. The DNA of the CDR3 is TGTGCCAGCAGCCCGGACAGGGGAGTCACCGGGGAGCTGTTTTTT.

The chain is built from TRBV18 and TRBJ2-7; TRBD1 matches 7 bases. This CDR3 contains 16 residues. The trim removed 5 bases at V and 6 bases at J, leaving 16 bases unmatched. Germline values: CDR1 KGHSH, CDR2 LQKENI. CDR3 in DNA: TGTGCCAGCTCAAGAGCGACCGGGACAGACTTATCCGAGCAGTACTTC. This codes for CASSRATGTDLSEQYF. Full variable domain (remainder filled in from reference TRBV18 and TRBJ2-7): NAGVMQNPRHLVRRRGQEARLRCSPMKGHSHVYWYRQLPEEGLKFMVYLQKENIIDESGMPKERFSAEFPKEGPSILRIQQVVRGDSAAYFCASSRATGTDLSEQYFGPGTRLTVT.

The J gene is TRBJ2-5, the V gene TRBV7-9; tentatively, D is TRBD1 (6 bases). The end of the DNA is better explained by TRBJ2-7, so the J call may be wrong. CDR3 size: 15 residues. CDR1 is SEHNR and CDR2 is FQNEAQ in the germline V gene (reference sequence). CDR3: CASSLGLPGHDEQYF. Written as DNA, the CDR3 is TGTGCCAGCAGCTTAGGTCTTCCGGGACACGACGAGCAGTACTTC.

The chain joins TRBV2 to TRBJ2-7; 7 nucleotides align to TRBD2. Germline values: CDR1 SNHLY, CDR2 FYNNEI. The CDR3 totals 15 residues. Losses at the gene ends were 8 bases for V and 0 bases for J; bases not matched to a gene: 10. DNA for the CDR3: TGTGCCAGCGACGGGATCGGGGGGAGCTCCTACGAGCAGTACTTC. This translates into CASDGIGGSSYEQYF.

The J gene is TRBJ2-7, the V gene TRBV6-1; 7 positions agree with TRBD2. The junction had 5 bases not matched to a gene; V was cut back by 5 bases and J by 1 base. This CDR3 is built from 14 residues. Germline values: CDR1 MNHNS, CDR2 SASEGT. CDR3 loop: CASSWVGGSYEQYF. CDR3 DNA: TGTGCCAGCAGTTGGGTGGGGGGGTCCTACGAGCAGTACTTC.

The genes are TRBV29-1 and TRBJ1-2; D is possibly TRBD1 (6 bases). This CDR3 has 14 residues. The germline CDR1 and CDR2 sequences are SQVTM and ANQGSEA. V gave up 6 bases and J gave up 8 bases, with 22 bases separating them. Written as DNA, the CDR3 is TGCAGCGTGGGGGGGGCAGGAAGGTCCTACGGCTACACCTTC. Amino acids: CSVGGAGRSYGYTF. Combining the CDR3 with reference TRBV29-1 and TRBJ1-2 gives the whole variable domain SAVISQKPSRDICQRGTSLTIQCQVDSQVTMMFWYRQQPGQSLTLIATANQGSEATYESGFVIDKFPISRPNLTFSTLTVSNMSPEDSSIYLCSVGGAGRSYGYTFGSGTRLTVV.

The chain is built from TRBV5-1 and TRBJ2-3; D perhaps matches TRBD1 (7 bases). Trimming left V 4 bases short and J 9 bases short, with 24 bases between. Germline CDR1 and CDR2: SGHRS and YFSETQ. The CDR3 sequence is 16 residues long. For the CDR3, the DNA is TGCGCCAGCAGCCGGGGGACAGCTGGTCCCAGAAACACGCAGTATTTT. This codes for CASSRGTAGPRNTQYF.

The chain links TRBV28 to TRBJ2-5, with TRBD2 as a possible D gene (6 bases). The ends were cut back, 5 bases at V and 4 bases at J, with 17 bases in the middle. The CDR3 contains 15 residues. CDR1 MDHEN and CDR2 SYDVKM come from the germline V gene. The CDR3 here is CASSSSGDSGETQYF. CDR3 in DNA: TGTGCCAGCAGTAGCTCGGGAGACTCGGGAGAGACCCAGTACTTC. Full variable domain (missing parts from reference TRBV28 and TRBJ2-5): DVKVTQSSRYLVKRTGEKVFLECVQDMDHENMFWYRQDPGLGLRLIYFSYDVKMKEKGDIPEGYSVSREKKERFSLILESASTNQTSMYLCASSSSGDSGETQYFGPGTRLLVL.

The table lists this clone with a count of one. The chain joins TRBV30 to TRBJ1-5; tentatively, D is TRBD1 (5 bases). V dropped 2 bases and J dropped 2 bases, with 7 bases sitting between them. This CDR3 contains 13 residues. Germline V gives CDR1 GTSNPN, CDR2 SVGIG (reference sequence). The CDR3 loop is CAWSSRGNQPQHF. CDR3 nucleotide sequence: TGTGCCTGGAGTTCCAGGGGCAATCAGCCCCAGCATTTT.

The CDR3 loop reads CASSQGQGEGTGELFF. CDR3 bases: TGCGCCAGCAGCCAAGGACAGGGGGAAGGGACCGGGGAGCTGTTTTTT. The chain is built from TRBV5-1 and TRBJ2-2; 10 bases are shared with TRBD1. Germline CDR1 is SGHRS and CDR2 is YFSETQ. This CDR3 has 16 residues. The V gene end was trimmed by 4 bases and the J gene end by 5 bases; junction bases not matched to a gene: 8.

The rearrangement uses TRBV5-6 and TRBJ2-1; weak D call: TRBD1 (6 bases). V was pared by 2 bases and J by 7 bases, with 7 bases between. This CDR3 is built from 12 residues. CDR1 and CDR2 from the germline V gene are SGHDT and YYEEEE. The CDR3 sequence: CASSLQGNEQFF. As DNA, the CDR3 is TGTGCCAGCAGCTTACAGGGAAATGAGCAGTTCTTC.

V usage is TRBV7-6 and J usage is TRBJ2-2; the match to TRBD2 covers 8 bases. The trim removed 5 bases at V and 1 base at J, leaving 6 bases unmatched. The CDR3 is 16 amino acids. Germline V lookup: CDR1 SGHVS, CDR2 FNYEAQ. The CDR3 spells CASSLTSGLNTGELFF. As DNA, the CDR3 is TGTGCCAGCAGCCTTACTAGCGGCCTGAACACCGGGGAGCTGTTTTTT. Using reference TRBV7-6 and TRBJ2-2 for the parts outside the CDR3, the full variable domain is GAGVSQSPRYKVTKRGQDVALRCDPISGHVSLYWYRQALGQGPEFLTYFNYEAQQDKSGLPNDRFSAERPEGSISTLTIQRTEQRDSAMYRCASSLTSGLNTGELFFGEGSRLTVL.

This clone was counted only a few times. This rearrangement joins TRBV5-5 to TRBJ1-1; D gene uncertain. The germline V gene encodes CDR1 SGHKS and CDR2 YYEKEE (reference sequence). This CDR3 has 17 amino acids. The ends were cut back, 2 bases at V and 1 base at J, with 18 bases in the middle. The CDR3 sequence is CASSFRASVIPNTEAFF. In DNA form, the CDR3 reads TGTGCCAGCAGCTTTCGCGCGAGTGTGATTCCGAACACTGAAGCTTTCTTT.